The source of this T cell receptor (beta chain) is a study of T cell repertoires in cytomegalovirus infection. On the study more broadly: It was the public TCR beta signatures that indicated both CMV infection and matching HLA type. Overall study results and limits: HLA-C-restricted CMV-specific TCR beta clonotypes prevailed in the ex vivo response. Cumulated frequencies of public TCR beta families served to identify carriers of CMV plus the relevant HLA.

As for this clonotype: Its antigen is as yet unknown.

MiXCR was run by TCRdb on the reads, yielding one entry per CDR3 protein. The data hold 200,000 to 300,000 distinct CDR3 sequences, with around 8.7% observed a single time. This CDR3 has 14 residues. Trimming cost V 0 bases and J 14 bases; bases outside gene matches: 9. The germline V gene has CDR1 SGHDN and CDR2 FVKESK. V and J are TRBV14 and TRBJ2-1; 8 bases agree with TRBD1. The source of this sequence is a human donor in good health (CMV status not recorded). Some clones in this sample may be carry-over from other donors' samples. Sequenced: PBMCs. The CDR3 protein is CASSQDDRWTGKFF. The CDR3 nucleotides are TGTGCCAGCAGCCAAGACGATCGTTGGACAGGGAAGTTCTTC.